The entry that follows covers one T cell receptor (beta chain) sequence. Its antigen remains unknown. Incorporation of UMIs carrying a 6-nucleotide sample barcode was performed by template switching. TCRdb reworked the 5' RACE reads into one entry per CDR3 protein, no DNA. The specimen's table records 400,000 to 500,000 distinct CDR3 sequences. This sample was taken from a study of monozygotic twins with inflammatory bowel disease. Study observations and caveats: By inverse Simpson index, TCRbeta diversity was lower in IBD patients than in healthy co-twins.

Germline-derived CDR1 and CDR2 are LNHDA and SQIVND (reference sequence). The CDR3 totals 17 residues. The clonotype originates from a human donor with ulcerative colitis or Crohn's disease, or a healthy co-twin of an affected twin (not recorded which). J is TRBJ2-4 and V is TRBV19; the D call from TCRdb, TRBD1, cannot be confirmed without DNA. Sequencing was performed on blood. The CDR3 loop is CASSTDRDRGSKNIQYF.